This T cell receptor beta chain was observed in a study of blood T cell repertoires in COVID-19. Looking at the study overall: The United States, Italy and Spain were the sources of the acute and convalescent COVID-19 samples. T cells, B-cell-depleted T cells, or PBMCs provided the cDNA or gDNA that served as material.

Per the original methods: Estimates of nucleated cell counts were drawn from the amplification of reference gene primers. TCRdb's copy holds only in-frame clones and misses some; the assay was immunoSEQ multiplex PCR. The V and J calls and clone size come from that table; D and trimming were worked out from the DNA. The data hold 180,000 or so clones, with approximately 80% observed a single time. During active infection, Seattle patients enrolled and were then monitored through disease. This CDR3 is 13 amino acids long. Germline values: CDR1 SGHNT, CDR2 YYREEE (reference sequence). Trimming removed 0 bases from V and 6 bases from J; junction bases left unmatched: 1.

The sequence came from a woman aged 40 to 55 with COVID-19, enrolled during active disease. Sequencing used peripheral blood. The chain uses TRBV5-4 and TRBJ1-2; 8 bases fit TRBD1. As DNA, the CDR3 is TGTGCCAGCAGCTTGGACAGGGGGAATGGCTACACCTTC. Amino acids: CASSLDRGNGYTF.